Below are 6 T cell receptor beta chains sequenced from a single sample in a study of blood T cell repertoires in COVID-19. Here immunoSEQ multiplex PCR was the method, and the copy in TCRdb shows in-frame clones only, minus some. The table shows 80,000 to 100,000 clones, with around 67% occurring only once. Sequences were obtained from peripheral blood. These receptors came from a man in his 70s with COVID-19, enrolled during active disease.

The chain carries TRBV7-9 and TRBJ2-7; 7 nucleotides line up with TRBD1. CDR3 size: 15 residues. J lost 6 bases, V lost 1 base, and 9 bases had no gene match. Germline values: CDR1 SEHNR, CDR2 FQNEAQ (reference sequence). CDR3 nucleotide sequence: TGTGCCAGCAGCTTAGAGGGGGCTTGGCGCTCCGAGCAGTACTTC. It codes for CASSLEGAWRSEQYF.

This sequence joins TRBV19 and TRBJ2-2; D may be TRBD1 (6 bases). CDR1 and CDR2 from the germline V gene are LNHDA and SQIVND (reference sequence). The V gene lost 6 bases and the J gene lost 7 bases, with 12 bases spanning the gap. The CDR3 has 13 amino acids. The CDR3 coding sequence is TGTGCCAGTAGGACGCAGGGGTTCGGGGAGCTGTTTTTT. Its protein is CASRTQGFGELFF.

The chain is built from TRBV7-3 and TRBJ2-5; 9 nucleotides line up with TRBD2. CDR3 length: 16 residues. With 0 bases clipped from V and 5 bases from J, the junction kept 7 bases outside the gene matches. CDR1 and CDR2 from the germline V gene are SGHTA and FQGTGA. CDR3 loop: CASSLTPIAGEETQYF. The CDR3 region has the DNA TGTGCCAGCAGCTTAACCCCGATAGCGGGAGAGGAGACCCAGTACTTC.

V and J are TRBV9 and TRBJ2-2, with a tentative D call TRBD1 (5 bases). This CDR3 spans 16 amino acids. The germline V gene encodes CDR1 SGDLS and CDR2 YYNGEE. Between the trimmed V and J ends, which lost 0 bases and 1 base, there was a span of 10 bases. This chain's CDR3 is CASSVDVGLNTGELFF. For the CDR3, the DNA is TGTGCCAGCAGCGTAGATGTGGGGCTGAACACCGGGGAGCTGTTTTTT.

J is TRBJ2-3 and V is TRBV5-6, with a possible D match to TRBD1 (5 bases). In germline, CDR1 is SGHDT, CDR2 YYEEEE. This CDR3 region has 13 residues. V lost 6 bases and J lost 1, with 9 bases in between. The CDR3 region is CASTLTGTDTQYF. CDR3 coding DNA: TGTGCCAGCACCCTGACAGGCACAGATACGCAGTATTTT.

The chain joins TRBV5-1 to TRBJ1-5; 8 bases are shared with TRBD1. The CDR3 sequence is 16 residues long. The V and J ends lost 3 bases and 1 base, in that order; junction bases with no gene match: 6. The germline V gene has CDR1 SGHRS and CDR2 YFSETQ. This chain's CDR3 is CASSSGQGGSNQPQHF. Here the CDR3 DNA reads TGCGCCAGCAGCTCAGGACAGGGAGGGAGCAATCAGCCCCAGCATTTT.